This TCR beta chain was recorded in a study of cytotoxic CD8 clonotypes in ibrutinib-treated CLL. Study information: Once treatment had gone on for a median of 12 months, range 6 to 36, response samples were drawn. Study-wide points: Public clonotypes, rarely seen, contracted or held steady on treatment. Collection times varied between progressing and sustained-remission patients. Clonality went higher at ibrutinib response and then dropped back toward baseline at progression.

Germline CDR1 reads MRHNA; CDR2 reads SNTAGT. V was cut by 2 bases and J by 1 base, with 8 bases left in between. This CDR3 has 14 amino acids. This table comes from immunoSEQ multiplex PCR, and its TCRdb copy is limited to in-frame clones, with some not included. The sample has 130,000 or so clones; approximately 77% are singletons. A remark on this clone: Its target is unknown.

The clonotype comes from a human donor with chronic lymphocytic leukemia. The starting material was PBMCs, obtained after 12 months of ibrutinib treatment. The chain is built from TRBV6-4 and TRBJ1-1, with a possible D match to TRBD1 (5 bases). In nucleotides, the CDR3 is TGTGCCAGCAGTGACACGGACAAGAACACTGAAGCTTTCTTT. Protein product: CASSDTDKNTEAFF.